Included here is one T cell receptor (beta chain) sequence, with context. Its antigen is not yet known. Base quality data are lacking; no much larger clone is found one base away. TCR beta libraries were generated from genomic DNA with the immunoSEQ kit, following the manufacturer's recommendations. For library preparation, a first multiplex PCR was performed with proprietary primers, followed by a second PCR in which unique barcodes were added, and bead cleanups were performed after each round. Each sample batch included a kit-provided positive control reaction and a negative control reaction. The final libraries underwent checking on an Agilent 4200 TapeStation D1000 ScreenTape, volumetric pooling, and quantification by qPCR. Sequencing was performed on an Illumina NextSeq500 with a MidOutput 150-cycle cartridge, and 156 Read1 and 15 Index1 cycles were run with kit custom primers. The pooled library was loaded at around 1.1 pM with an approximately 22% PhiX control spike-in. From the authors' description of their analysis: Vendor-processed data were analyzed in R, and a clonotype was defined as all T cells sharing the same CDR3 nucleotide sequence. In the clone abundance analyses, frequencies were normalized to the 10,000 most abundant clones in each sample. Public T cell clones, which averaged fewer than five per sample, were excluded before analysis. Tumor-enriched and baseline blood-enriched clonotypes were defined by at least a 32-fold difference in abundance between compartments. A beta-binomial differential abundance model was applied to find clonotypes that expanded or contracted between blood time points. Tumor-blood repertoire similarity was measured with the Baroni-Urbani and Buser coefficient, and groups were compared using two-tailed Wilcoxon tests in R. TCRdb obtained this table from immuneACCESS and retained in-frame rearrangements with V and J assigned. These tables miss some clones; where compared with another copy, unresolved V genes account for less than half of the shortfall, and the remainder is unexplained. D and trimming come from the DNA, and the V and J calls and clone size come from that table. The sample table contains about 130,000 clones; only one count was recorded for around 82% of them. The top ten constitute 4.5% to 7% of the sample.

These data originate in a study of radiation and T cells in renal cell carcinoma (dated by TCRdb to about 2020). In the study overall: The samples were drawn from a clinical trial, where primary renal cell carcinomas were treated with 15 Gy of stereotactic body radiation therapy and then removed by nephrectomy 4 weeks afterward. TCR beta sequencing covered 50 to 55 samples in total, comprising around 25 tumors and around 27 peripheral blood samples. Across all 55 or so samples, under 5,000,000 unique CDR3 nucleotide sequences, encoding 2,658,974 unique CDR3 amino acid sequences, were identified. Study-level results and caveats: Because no pretreatment tumor biopsies were available, whether clonotypes were present in the tumor at baseline could not be determined. An increase in top tumor clonotypes in blood was observed from baseline to 2 weeks post-radiation, followed by contraction by 4 weeks, which was taken to suggest transient expansion of tumor-resident clones. Changes in the blood repertoire were not tracked past 4 weeks after treatment. Effects of radiation dose or scheduling on the TCR repertoire could not be addressed with the single-armed trial design.

In light of the paper, this sample's time point label describes: blood 2 weeks post-SBRT. The treatment or condition label here, explained by the study, means: 15 Gy SBRT to primary tumor, nephrectomy 4 weeks later. To follow tumor-enriched clonotypes, peripheral blood was collected serially from radiation-treated patients at baseline and again at 2 weeks and 4 weeks after SBRT. All patients had renal cell carcinoma with clear cell pathology. Genomic DNA for TCR sequencing was prepared using the QIAamp DNA Blood Mini Kit (Qiagen). The analyses included only samples that passed all quality control checks. V loses 8 bases of germline sequence and J loses 9 bases, and the interval between the two ends is 11 bases. CDR1 and CDR2, per the germline V gene, are WSHSY and SAAADI. Including cysteine and phenylalanine, the CDR3 has 11 amino acids. This entry keeps only the CDR3 DNA: 33 bases, framed from base 1.

Sequenced here: blood, sampled from a patient whose treatment included radiotherapy and nephrectomy. The receptor's source is a man in his forties or fifties with renal cell carcinoma. The V gene is TRBV10-2 and the J gene is TRBJ2-1; the D call could be TRBD1 or TRBD2, with each sharing 5 bases. The DNA sequence reads TGCGCCAGCGCGGTGGGACCTGAGCAGTTCTTC. It specifies CASAVGPEQFF.